This T cell receptor beta chain comes out of a study of control samples from healthy donors and cancer patients. Germline V gene sequence: CDR1 SGHVS, CDR2 FNYEAQ. The V and J ends lost 1 base and 1 base respectively, with 10 bases between them. The CDR3 totals 15 residues. This clone was seen a single time. TCRdb keeps only in-frame clones here, not all; method: immunoSEQ multiplex PCR. Among 20,000 to 30,000 clones, 75% to 85% were seen once, and the ten largest hold 23%. Sequencing was performed on PBMCs. The J gene is TRBJ1-1, the V gene TRBV7-6; possibly TRBD1 for D (5 bases). The clonotype was recovered from a man in his 60s with colorectal cancer. The CDR3 bases are TGTGCCAGCAGCTTAGACCAGGGTCAGAACACTGAAGCTTTCTTT. This encodes CASSLDQGQNTEAFF.